One sample yielded the 15 T cell receptor beta chains listed below, sequenced in a study of CD8 T cells in ankylosing spondylitis. TCRdb reanalysed the 5' RACE reads using MiXCR and keeps one entry per CDR3 protein. The sample consists of 150,000 to 250,000 distinct CDR3 sequences, roughly 13% of them appearing once. Sample: blood, either unsorted or a sorted T cell fraction (not recorded which). Receptors were obtained from a male donor with ankylosing spondylitis or in good health (not recorded which).

This clonotype has a count of ten or more. The genes are TRBV11-2 and TRBJ1-4, with D possibly being TRBD1 (5 bases). Germline V gene data show CDR1 as SGHAT and CDR2 as FQNNGV. The ends were cut back, 7 bases at V and 6 bases at J, with 15 bases in the middle. The CDR3 loop spans 14 amino acids. The CDR3 reads CASKPGTNYEKLFF. CDR3 nucleotides: TGTGCCAGCAAACCCGGGACCAACTATGAAAAACTGTTTTTT.

This clonotype occurred a few times. The V call is TRBV12-3 or TRBV12-4, the J call TRBJ1-2, with 7 bases identical to TRBD1. CDR3 length: 14 amino acids. V dropped 5 bases and J dropped 6; count of bases not matched to a gene: 9. DNA of the CDR3: TGTGCCAGCAGTATATCCAGGGGGGAGAATGGCTACACCTTC. Amino acids: CASSISRGENGYTF.

This chain links TRBV7-6 with TRBJ1-6; D is uncertain. Looked up from germline, CDR1 is SGHVS and CDR2 is FNYEAQ. This CDR3 contains 14 residues. V was pared by 4 bases and J by 8 bases, with 12 bases between. Here the CDR3 DNA reads TGTGCCAGCAGCTCCCCTGGCCAGGATTCACCCCTCCACTTT. This sequence encodes CASSSPGQDSPLHF.

The sample holds a few counts of this clonotype. V usage is TRBV20-1 and J usage is TRBJ2-1; maybe TRBD2 (6 bases). In germline, CDR1 is DFQATT, CDR2 SNEGSKA (reference sequence). CDR3 length: 19 amino acids. The ends were cut back, 0 bases at V and 0 bases at J, with 21 bases in the middle. CDR3 sequence: CSARDWGRSGTPSYNEQFF. CDR3 DNA: TGCAGTGCTAGAGATTGGGGCAGATCCGGGACTCCCTCCTACAATGAGCAGTTCTTC.

This clonotype was observed a handful of times. The chain is built from TRBV14 and TRBJ2-7, with D perhaps TRBD1 (6 bases). The V end lost 0 bases, the J end lost 3 bases, and 9 bases lay between the germline ends. The CDR3 runs to 14 residues. The germline CDR1 and CDR2 sequences are SGHDN and FVKESK. The CDR3 bases are TGTGCCAGCAGCCAAGATAGGACAGACTACGAGCAGTACTTC. This translates into CASSQDRTDYEQYF.

This clonotype came up once. The J gene is TRBJ2-1, the V gene TRBV7-8; D is undetermined. Germline CDR1 reads SGHVS; CDR2 reads FQNEAQ. V was cut by 5 bases and J by 10 bases, with 12 bases left in between. The CDR3 runs 12 residues. The CDR3 reads CASSPLGQEQFF. The CDR3, as DNA: TGTGCCAGCAGCCCCCTAGGCCAAGAGCAGTTCTTC.

The chain carries TRBV20-1 and TRBJ2-1, with 9 bases lining up with TRBD2. The germline V gene has CDR1 DFQATT and CDR2 SNEGSKA (reference sequence). The CDR3 totals 14 residues. The CDR3 DNA follows: TGCAGCGCCTTAGCGGGAGAACCCTACAATGAGCAGTTCTTC. Residues: CSALAGEPYNEQFF.

The rearrangement links TRBV25-1 to TRBJ2-7; D gene uncertain. V was shortened by 6 bases and J by 4 bases, with 10 bases between the two germline ends. The CDR3 is 12 residues long. Germline V gene lookup returns CDR1 MGHDK and CDR2 SYGVNS. Here the CDR3 DNA reads TGTGCCAGCAGGATAGGGTCGTACGAGCAGTACTTC. This codes for CASRIGSYEQYF.

The rearrangement links TRBV5-6 to TRBJ1-6, with a weak D call TRBD1 (5 bases). V lost 3 bases and J 7 bases, leaving 11 bases between the germline ends. Germline V gene lookup returns CDR1 SGHDT and CDR2 YYEEEE. The CDR3 covers 14 residues. This chain's CDR3 is CASSYGTGNSPLHF. The CDR3 DNA is TGTGCCAGCAGCTATGGGACGGGGAATTCACCCCTCCACTTT.

This clonotype was counted many times. CDR3 in amino acids: CSVEGTVNNEQFF. DNA of the CDR3: TGCAGCGTTGAAGGGACAGTCAATAATGAGCAGTTCTTC. The chain links TRBV29-1 to TRBJ2-1, with a weak D call TRBD1 (6 bases). CDR1 is SQVTM, CDR2 ANQGSEA, per germline. The CDR3 consists of 13 residues. Trimming took off 1 base at V and 7 bases at J, with 11 bases between the two ends.

J is TRBJ2-2 and V is TRBV5-6; 7 bases are a match to TRBD1. Per the germline V gene, CDR1 is SGHDT and CDR2 is YYEEEE. This CDR3 is built from 17 residues. V trimming: 4 bases; J trimming: 5 bases; junction bases outside the gene matches: 14. CDR3 in amino acids: CASSRRDRPKATGELFF. The CDR3, as DNA: TGTGCCAGCAGCCGCCGGGACAGACCTAAGGCTACCGGGGAGCTGTTTTTT.

V gene TRBV12-5 combines with J gene TRBJ2-1; D gene ambiguous. This CDR3 is built from 11 residues. CDR1 is LGHNT and CDR2 is FRNRAP in the germline V gene. V was cut by 1 base and J by 7 bases, with 2 bases left in between. CDR3 amino acids: CASGLGNEQFF. CDR3 DNA sequence: TGTGCTAGTGGTTTGGGGAATGAGCAGTTCTTC.

This rearrangement joins TRBV27 to TRBJ2-7; D is unresolved. Germline CDR1 and CDR2: MNHEY and SMNVEV (reference sequence). V was shortened by 2 bases and J by 2 bases, with 7 bases between the two germline ends. The CDR3 spans 13 residues. The CDR3: CASSLGIAYEQYF. CDR3 nucleotide sequence: TGTGCCAGCAGTTTAGGAATCGCCTACGAGCAGTACTTC.

This clonotype has just a few counts. J is TRBJ2-7 and V is TRBV10-3; D is possibly TRBD2 (6 bases). Trimming removed 3 bases from V and 1 base from J, with 13 bases in between. In germline, CDR1 is ENHRY, CDR2 SYGVKD. This CDR3 has 15 amino acids. In nucleotides, the CDR3 is TGTGCCATCAGTGACCCACGGGGGTATTCCTACGAGCAGTACTTC. Translating gives CAISDPRGYSYEQYF.

The rearrangement joins TRBV30 to TRBJ2-7, with TRBD1 matching over 10 bases. Trimming at V came to 3 bases and at J to 2 bases, leaving 4 bases not matched to a gene. The CDR3 covers 14 residues. Per the germline V gene, CDR1 is GTSNPN and CDR2 is SVGIG (reference sequence). CDR3 nucleotides: TGTGCCTGGAGCCTCGGGACAGGGGCCTACGAGCAGTACTTC. Its translation: CAWSLGTGAYEQYF. Drawing the rest from reference TRBV30 and TRBJ2-7, the complete variable domain is SQTIHQWPATLVQPVGSPLSLECTVEGTSNPNLYWYRQAAGRGLQLLFYSVGIGQISSEVPQNLSASRPQDRQFILSSKKLLLSDSGFYLCAWSLGTGAYEQYFGPGTRLTVT.